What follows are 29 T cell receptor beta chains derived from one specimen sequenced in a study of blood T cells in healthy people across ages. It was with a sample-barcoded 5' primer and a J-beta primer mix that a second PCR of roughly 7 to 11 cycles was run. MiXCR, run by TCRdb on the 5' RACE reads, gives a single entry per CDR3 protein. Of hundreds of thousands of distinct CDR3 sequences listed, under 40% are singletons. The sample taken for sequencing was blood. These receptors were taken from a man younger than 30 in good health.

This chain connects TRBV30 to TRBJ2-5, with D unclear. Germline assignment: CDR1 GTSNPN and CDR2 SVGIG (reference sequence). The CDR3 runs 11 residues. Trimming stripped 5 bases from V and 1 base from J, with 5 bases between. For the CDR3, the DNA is TGTGCCTGGCTAATCCAAGAGACCCAGTACTTC. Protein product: CAWLIQETQYF.

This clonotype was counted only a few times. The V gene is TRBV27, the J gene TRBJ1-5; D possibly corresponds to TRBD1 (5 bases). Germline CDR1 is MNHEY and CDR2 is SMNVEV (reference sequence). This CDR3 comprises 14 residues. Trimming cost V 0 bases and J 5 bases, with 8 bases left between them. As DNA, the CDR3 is TGTGCCAGCAGTTTATCCCAGGGCTATCAGCCCCAGCATTTT. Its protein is CASSLSQGYQPQHF.

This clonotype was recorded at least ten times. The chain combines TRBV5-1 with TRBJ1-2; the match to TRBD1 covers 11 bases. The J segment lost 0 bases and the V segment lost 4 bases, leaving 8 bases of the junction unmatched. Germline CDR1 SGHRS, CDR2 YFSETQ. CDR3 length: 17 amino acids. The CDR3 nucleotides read TGCGCCAGCAGCCATTCGCCGGGACAGGGGGCTAACTATGGCTACACCTTC. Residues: CASSHSPGQGANYGYTF.

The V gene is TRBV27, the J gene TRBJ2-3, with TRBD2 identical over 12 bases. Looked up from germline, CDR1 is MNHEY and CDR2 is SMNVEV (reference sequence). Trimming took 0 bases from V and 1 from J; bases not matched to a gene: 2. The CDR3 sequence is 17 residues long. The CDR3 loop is CASSLSRLAGGTDTQYF. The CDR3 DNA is TGTGCCAGCAGTTTATCCCGACTAGCGGGGGGCACAGATACGCAGTATTTT.

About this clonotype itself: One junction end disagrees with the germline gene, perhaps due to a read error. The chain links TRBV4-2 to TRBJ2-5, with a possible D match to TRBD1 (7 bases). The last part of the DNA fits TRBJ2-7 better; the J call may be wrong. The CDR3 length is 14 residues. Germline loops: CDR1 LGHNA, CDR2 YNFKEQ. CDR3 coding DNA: TGTGCCAGCGGCCAGGGGGGCCAGGCCTACGAGCAGTACTTC. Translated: CASGQGGQAYEQYF.

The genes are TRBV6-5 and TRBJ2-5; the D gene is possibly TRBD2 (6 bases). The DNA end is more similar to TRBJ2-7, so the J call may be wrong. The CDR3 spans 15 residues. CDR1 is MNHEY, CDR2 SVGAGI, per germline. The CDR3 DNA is TGTGCCAGCAGTTACGAATGGGCAGGGACTCACGAGCAGTACTTC. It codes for CASSYEWAGTHEQYF.

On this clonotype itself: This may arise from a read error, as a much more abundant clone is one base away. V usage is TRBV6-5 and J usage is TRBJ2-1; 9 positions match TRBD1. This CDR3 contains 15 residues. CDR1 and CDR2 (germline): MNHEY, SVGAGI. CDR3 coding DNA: TGTGCCAGCAGTATGACCGGGACAGGGACCAATGAGCAGATCTTC. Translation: CASSMTGTGTNEQIF.

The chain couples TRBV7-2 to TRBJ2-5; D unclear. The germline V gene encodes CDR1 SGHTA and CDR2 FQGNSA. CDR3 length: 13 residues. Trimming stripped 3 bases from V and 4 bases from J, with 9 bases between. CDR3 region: CTSSLESSETQYF. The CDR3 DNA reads TGTACCAGCAGCTTGGAGTCATCAGAGACCCAGTACTTC. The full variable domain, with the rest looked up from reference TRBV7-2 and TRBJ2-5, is GAGVSQSPSNKVTEKGKDVELRCDPISGHTALYWYRQSLGQGLEFLIYFQGNSAPDKSGLPSDRFSAERTGGSVSTLTIQRTQQEDSAVYLCTSSLESSETQYFGPGTRLLVL.

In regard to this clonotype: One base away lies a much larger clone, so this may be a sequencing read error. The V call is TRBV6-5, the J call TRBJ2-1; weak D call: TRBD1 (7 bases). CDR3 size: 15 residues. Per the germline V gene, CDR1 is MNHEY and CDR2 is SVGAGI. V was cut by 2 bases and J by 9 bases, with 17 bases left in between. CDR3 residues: CASSYGGTGDSEQFF. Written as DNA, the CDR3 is TGTGCCAGCAGTTACGGGGGGACGGGGGACAGTGAGCAGTTCTTC.

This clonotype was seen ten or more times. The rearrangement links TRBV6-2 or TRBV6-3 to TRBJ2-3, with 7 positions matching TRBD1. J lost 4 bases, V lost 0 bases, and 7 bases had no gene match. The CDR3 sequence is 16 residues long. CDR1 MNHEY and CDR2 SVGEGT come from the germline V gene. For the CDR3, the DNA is TGTGCCAGCAGTTACTCGACGAGGACAGGCCCAGATACGCAGTATTTT. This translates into CASSYSTRTGPDTQYF.

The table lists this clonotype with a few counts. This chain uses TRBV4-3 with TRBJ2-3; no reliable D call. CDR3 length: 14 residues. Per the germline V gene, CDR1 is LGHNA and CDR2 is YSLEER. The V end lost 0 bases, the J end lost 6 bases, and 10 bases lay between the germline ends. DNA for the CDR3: TGCGCCAGCAGCCAAGATGTCGGCGTGGATACGCAGTATTTT. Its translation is CASSQDVGVDTQYF.

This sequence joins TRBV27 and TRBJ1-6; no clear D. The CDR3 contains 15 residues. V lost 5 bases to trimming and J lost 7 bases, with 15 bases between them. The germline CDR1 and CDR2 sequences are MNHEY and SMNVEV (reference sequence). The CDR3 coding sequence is TGTGCCAGCAGTATTTCTTCAACCGGGAATTCACCCCTCCACTTT. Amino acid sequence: CASSISSTGNSPLHF.

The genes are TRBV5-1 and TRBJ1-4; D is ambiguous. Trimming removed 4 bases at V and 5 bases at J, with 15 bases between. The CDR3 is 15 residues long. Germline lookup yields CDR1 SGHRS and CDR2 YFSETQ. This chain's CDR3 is CASSPNFGVNEKLFF. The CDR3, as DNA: TGCGCCAGCAGCCCGAACTTTGGGGTAAATGAAAAACTGTTTTTT.

The CDR3 sequence is CASSFTQETQFF. CDR3 in DNA: TGCGCCAGCAGCTTTACACAAGAGACCCAGTTCTTC. The chain uses TRBV5-1 and TRBJ2-1; D is unresolved. Trimming took off 2 bases at V and 13 bases at J, with 13 bases between the two ends. Germline V gene lookup returns CDR1 SGHRS and CDR2 YFSETQ. The length of the CDR3 is 12 residues.

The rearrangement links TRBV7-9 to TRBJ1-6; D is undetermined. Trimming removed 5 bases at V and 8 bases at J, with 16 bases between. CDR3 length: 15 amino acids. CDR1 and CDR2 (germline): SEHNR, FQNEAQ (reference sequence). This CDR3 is CASSPPGPKDSPLHF. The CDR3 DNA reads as TGTGCCAGCAGCCCCCCTGGACCAAAGGATTCACCCCTCCACTTT.

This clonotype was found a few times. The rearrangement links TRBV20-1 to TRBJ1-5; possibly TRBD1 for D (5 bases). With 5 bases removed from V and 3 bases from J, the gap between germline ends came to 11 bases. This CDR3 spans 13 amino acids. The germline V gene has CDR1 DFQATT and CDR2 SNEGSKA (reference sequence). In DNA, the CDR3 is TGCAGTGCTGGAAGAGGGGACAATCAGCCCCAGCATTTT. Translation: CSAGRGDNQPQHF.

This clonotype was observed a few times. The CDR3, as DNA: TGTGCCAGCAGGACGGGACACTTAGAGGGAAAACTGTTTTTT. Translated, it gives CASRTGHLEGKLFF. J is TRBJ1-4 and V is TRBV27; D is possibly TRBD1 (6 bases). Germline CDR1 and CDR2: MNHEY and SMNVEV (reference sequence). This CDR3 is built from 14 residues. V gave up 6 bases and J gave up 10 bases, with 18 bases separating them.

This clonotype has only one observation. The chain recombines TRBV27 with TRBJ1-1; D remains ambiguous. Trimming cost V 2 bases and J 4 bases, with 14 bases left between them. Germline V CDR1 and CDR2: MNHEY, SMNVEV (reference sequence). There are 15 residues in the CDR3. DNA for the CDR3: TGTGCCAGCAGTTTAATACGGGAGGGTATCACTGAAGCTTTCTTT. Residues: CASSLIREGITEAFF.

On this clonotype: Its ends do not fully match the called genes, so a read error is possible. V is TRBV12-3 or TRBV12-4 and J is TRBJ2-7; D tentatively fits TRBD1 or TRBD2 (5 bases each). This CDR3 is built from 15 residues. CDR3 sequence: CAGSSRDRSFYEQYF. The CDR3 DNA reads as TGTGCCGGCAGTTCCCGGGACCGGAGCTTTTACGAGCAGTACTTC.

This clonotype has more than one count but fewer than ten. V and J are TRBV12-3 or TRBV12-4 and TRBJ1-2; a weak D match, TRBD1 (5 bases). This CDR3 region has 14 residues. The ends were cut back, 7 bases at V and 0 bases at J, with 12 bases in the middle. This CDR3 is CASTQVGPNYGYTF. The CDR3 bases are TGTGCCAGCACCCAGGTGGGACCTAACTATGGCTACACCTTC.

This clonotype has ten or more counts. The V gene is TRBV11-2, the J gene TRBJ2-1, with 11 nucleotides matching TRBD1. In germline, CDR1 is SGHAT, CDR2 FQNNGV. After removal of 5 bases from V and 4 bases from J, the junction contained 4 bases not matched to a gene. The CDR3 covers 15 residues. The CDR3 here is CASSQDRGLYNEQFF. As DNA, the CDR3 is TGTGCCAGCAGCCAGGACAGGGGGCTTTACAATGAGCAGTTCTTC.

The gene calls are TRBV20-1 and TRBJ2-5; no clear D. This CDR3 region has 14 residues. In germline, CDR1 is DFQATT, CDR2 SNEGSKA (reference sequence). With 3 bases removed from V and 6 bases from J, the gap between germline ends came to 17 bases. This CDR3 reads CSARQAVSVKTQYF. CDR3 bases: TGCAGTGCTAGGCAGGCGGTTTCAGTAAAGACCCAGTACTTC.

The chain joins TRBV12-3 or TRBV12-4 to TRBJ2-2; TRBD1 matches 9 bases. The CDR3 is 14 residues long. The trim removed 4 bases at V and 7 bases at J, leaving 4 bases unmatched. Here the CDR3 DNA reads TGTGCCAGCAGTTCCGGGACAGGGATCGGGGAGCTGTTTTTT. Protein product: CASSSGTGIGELFF.

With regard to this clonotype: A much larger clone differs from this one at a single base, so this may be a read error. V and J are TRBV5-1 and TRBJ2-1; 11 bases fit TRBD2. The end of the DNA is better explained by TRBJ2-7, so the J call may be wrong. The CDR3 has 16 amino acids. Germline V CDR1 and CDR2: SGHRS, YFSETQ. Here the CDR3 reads CASSDQLAGGYNEQYF. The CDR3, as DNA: TGCGCCAGCAGCGACCAGCTAGCGGGGGGTTACAATGAGCAGTACTTC.

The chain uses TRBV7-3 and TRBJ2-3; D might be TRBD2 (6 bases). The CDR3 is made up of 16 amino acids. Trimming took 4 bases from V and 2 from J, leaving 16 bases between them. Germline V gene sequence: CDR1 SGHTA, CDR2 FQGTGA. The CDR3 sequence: CASSYPLGGFTDTQYF. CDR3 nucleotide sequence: TGTGCCAGCAGCTACCCCCTCGGGGGTTTCACAGATACGCAGTATTTT.

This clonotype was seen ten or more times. The CDR3 nucleotides are TGCAGTGCTAGAGATCTACGGGGCTCCTACGAGCAGTACTTC. This encodes CSARDLRGSYEQYF. This chain joins TRBV20-1 and TRBJ2-7; tentatively, D is TRBD2 (5 bases). The CDR3 is 14 residues long. Trimming took 0 bases from V and 0 from J, leaving 9 bases between them. Germline V gene sequence: CDR1 DFQATT, CDR2 SNEGSKA (reference sequence).

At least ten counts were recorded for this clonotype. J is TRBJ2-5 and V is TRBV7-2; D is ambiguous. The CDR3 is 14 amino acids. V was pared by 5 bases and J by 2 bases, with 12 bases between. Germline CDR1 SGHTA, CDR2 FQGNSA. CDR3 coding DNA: TGTGCCAGCAGCCGAGGCGGCAGTCAAGAGACCCAGTACTTC. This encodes CASSRGGSQETQYF.

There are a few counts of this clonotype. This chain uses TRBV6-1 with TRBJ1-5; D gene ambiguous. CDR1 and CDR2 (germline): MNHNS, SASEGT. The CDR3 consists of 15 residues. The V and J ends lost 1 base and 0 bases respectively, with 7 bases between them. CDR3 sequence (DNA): TGTGCCAGCAGTGAAGGCGACCTTAGCAATCAGCCCCAGCATTTT. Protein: CASSEGDLSNQPQHF.

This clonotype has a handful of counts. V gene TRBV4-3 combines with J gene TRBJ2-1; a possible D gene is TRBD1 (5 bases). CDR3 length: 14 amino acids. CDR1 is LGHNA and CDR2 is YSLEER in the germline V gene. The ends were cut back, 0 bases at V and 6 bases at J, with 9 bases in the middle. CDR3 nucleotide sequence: TGCGCCAGCAGCCAAGATCGACAGAGCAATGAGCAGTTCTTC. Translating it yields CASSQDRQSNEQFF.